The 10 T cell receptor beta chains presented below share a single source sample, sequenced in a study of regulatory T cells. The primer mix had 52 TRBV and 13 TRBJ primers. The data were produced by immunoSEQ multiplex PCR, yet TCRdb's version contains in-frame clones alone and is incomplete. This table holds tens of thousands of clones, over 75% found once. Study-wide results and limits: In CD3G-deficient patients, conventional CD4+ T cells were enriched for hydrophobic CDR3 residues at positions 6 and 7.

These receptors have no identified antigens. The sequenced sample was conventional CD4+ T cells sorted from blood. These receptors were obtained from a child between 5 and 17 years old with CD3G deficiency.

This rearrangement joins TRBV6-1 to TRBJ1-1; D ambiguous. Germline CDR1 and CDR2: MNHNS and SASEGT. Deletions cut 1 base from V and 9 bases from J, with 12 bases between. CDR3 length: 13 amino acids. The CDR3 here is CASSEGWVRQAFF. The DNA for the CDR3 is TGTGCCAGCAGTGAAGGTTGGGTGAGGCAAGCTTTCTTT.

This rearrangement joins TRBV10-3 to TRBJ2-2; 9 bases align to TRBD2. This CDR3 spans 17 amino acids. Germline V gives CDR1 ENHRY, CDR2 SYGVKD. Germline trimming cut 3 bases from V and 1 base from J; bases unmatched to any gene: 6. CDR3 amino acids: CAISDSTSGLNTGELFF. The CDR3 nucleotides are TGTGCCATCAGTGATTCGACTAGCGGACTGAACACCGGGGAGCTGTTTTTT.

This clone occurred a few times. The chain uses TRBV2 and TRBJ2-3; weak D call: TRBD2 (6 bases). The V end lost 10 bases, the J end lost 5 bases, and 19 bases lay between the germline ends. The CDR3 has 14 amino acids. The germline CDR1 and CDR2 sequences are SNHLY and FYNNEI. The CDR3 coding sequence is TGTGCCACCTGCGGACGGAAGGAGGGAGATACGCAGTATTTT. Translating gives CATCGRKEGDTQYF.

The chain links TRBV7-9 to TRBJ2-3; the match to TRBD2 covers 9 bases. Losses at the gene ends were 4 bases for V and 5 bases for J; bases not matched to a gene: 10. There are 16 residues in the CDR3. Germline V lookup: CDR1 SEHNR, CDR2 FQNEAQ (reference sequence). The CDR3 sequence: CASSSKSTLAGDTQYF. The CDR3 bases are TGTGCCAGCAGCTCCAAATCTACACTAGCGGGAGATACGCAGTATTTT.

The rearrangement uses TRBV4-2 and TRBJ2-3; TRBD2 matches 7 bases. Trimming took 1 base from V and 2 from J; bases not matched to a gene: 6. The germline V gene has CDR1 LGHNA and CDR2 YNFKEQ. The CDR3 is 16 amino acids. This CDR3 reads CASSQGAGEATDTQYF. DNA for the CDR3: TGTGCCAGCAGCCAAGGGGCGGGGGAGGCCACAGATACGCAGTATTTT.

The chain carries TRBV28 and TRBJ2-5, with TRBD2 identical over 9 bases. Germline trimming cut 4 bases from V and 5 bases from J; bases unmatched to any gene: 11. Per germline, CDR1 MDHEN and CDR2 SYDVKM. The CDR3 consists of 16 residues. The CDR3 DNA reads as TGTGCCAGCAGTTCCGGGGCGCGGGAGGGCCGGGAGACCCAGTACTTC. Translation gives CASSSGAREGRETQYF.

The J gene is TRBJ2-5, the V gene TRBV21-1; the table names TRBD2, a call not compared with the DNA. TRBV21-1 is flagged as a pseudogene. The CDR3 covers 13 residues. The CDR3 DNA reads as TGTGCCAGCAGCACTTTCGCGGAGAGGACCCAGTACTTC. Its protein product is CASSTFAERTQYF.

The V call is TRBV28, the J call TRBJ2-2, with a possible D match to TRBD1 (6 bases). Germline V gives CDR1 MDHEN, CDR2 SYDVKM. The CDR3 extends over 15 amino acids. V was pared by 7 bases and J by 4 bases, with 16 bases between. The CDR3, as DNA: TGTGCCAGCACCAAGGGCAGGGGAAGCACCGGGGAGCTGTTTTTT. Its translation: CASTKGRGSTGELFF.

V gene TRBV28 combines with J gene TRBJ1-3; D is possibly TRBD1 (6 bases). V lost 6 bases and J lost 0, with 18 bases in between. Germline V gene data show CDR1 as MDHEN and CDR2 as SYDVKM. CDR3 length: 17 residues. DNA of the CDR3: TGTGCCAGCAGCCCCGGGGGGGGGCTGAGCTCTGGAAACACCATATATTTT. It yields the protein CASSPGGGLSSGNTIYF.

The rearrangement links TRBV5-1 to TRBJ2-1, with TRBD2 matching over 8 bases. There are 16 residues in the CDR3. Germline CDR1 SGHRS, CDR2 YFSETQ. J lost 2 bases, V lost 0 bases, and 4 bases had no gene match. The CDR3 DNA reads as TGCGCCAGCAGCTTGGAGGCGGGAGGCCCCTACAATGAGCAGTTCTTC. The encoded protein is CASSLEAGGPYNEQFF.